These 5 T cell receptor beta chains share one sample of origin, sequenced in a study of T-cell reconstitution after alpha-beta-depleted transplantation in children. Findings and caveats of the study: A year had passed since transplant, and T-cell counts and diversity by then came mostly from newly produced T cells.

During its preparation, the TCRbeta library received unique molecular identifiers. TCRdb reprocessed the PCR reads with MiXCR, giving one entry per CDR3 protein. The sample has hundreds of thousands of distinct CDR3 sequences; nearly 8% are singletons. These receptors have no known antigen. The source material was peripheral blood, sampled 360 days after TCRalphabeta/CD19-depleted stem cell transplant. The receptors stem from a female patient aged 2-15 years who had a stem cell transplant for Fanconi anemia, so the T cells may come from the graft donor.

In this sample, this clonotype turned up a few times. The chain joins TRBV12-3 or TRBV12-4 to TRBJ2-1; no clear D gene. V was shortened by 7 bases and J by 4 bases, with 11 bases between the two germline ends. CDR3 length equals 13 residues. CDR3 nucleotide sequence: TGTGCCAGCAAAAGGGTCCTGTACAATGAGCAGTTCTTC. Translated: CASKRVLYNEQFF.

This clonotype was seen repeatedly, ten times or more. The rearrangement links TRBV5-5 to TRBJ2-7; 13 bases are a match to TRBD2. The CDR3 covers 15 residues. Germline V gene sequence: CDR1 SGHKS, CDR2 YYEKEE (reference sequence). V was pared by 4 bases and J by 2 bases, with 3 bases of the junction left unmatched. CDR3 in amino acids: CASSITSGGAYEQYF. Written as DNA, the CDR3 is TGTGCCAGCAGCATTACTAGCGGGGGGGCCTACGAGCAGTACTTC.

This clonotype occurred many times. The rearrangement uses TRBV21-1 and TRBJ2-1; the D call in the table, TRBD1, was not verified against the DNA. TRBV21-1 has pseudogene status. The CDR3 extends over 17 amino acids. CDR3 protein: CASSKSQGTGRYNEQFF. The CDR3 DNA reads as TGTGCCAGCAGCAAGTCGCAGGGGACAGGGCGATACAATGAGCAGTTCTTC.

The V gene is TRBV6-2 or TRBV6-3, the J gene TRBJ2-2; D unresolved. The V gene lost 2 bases and the J gene lost 4 bases, with 5 bases spanning the gap. Germline V CDR1 and CDR2: MNHEY, SVGEGT. The CDR3 spans 13 residues. The CDR3 bases are TGTGCCAGCAGTTACAGTTTCACCGGGGAGCTGTTTTTT. The encoded protein is CASSYSFTGELFF.

This clonotype was recorded many times. The chain has TRBV6-2 or TRBV6-3 and TRBJ2-1; D perhaps matches TRBD1 (5 bases). The V end was cut by 2 bases, the J end by 2 bases, with 22 bases between. The length of the CDR3 is 19 residues. Germline V CDR1 and CDR2: MNHEY, SVGEGT. CDR3 loop: CASSYARFRAGFTYNEQFF. CDR3 coding DNA: TGTGCCAGCAGTTACGCTAGATTTAGAGCAGGGTTCACCTACAATGAGCAGTTCTTC.